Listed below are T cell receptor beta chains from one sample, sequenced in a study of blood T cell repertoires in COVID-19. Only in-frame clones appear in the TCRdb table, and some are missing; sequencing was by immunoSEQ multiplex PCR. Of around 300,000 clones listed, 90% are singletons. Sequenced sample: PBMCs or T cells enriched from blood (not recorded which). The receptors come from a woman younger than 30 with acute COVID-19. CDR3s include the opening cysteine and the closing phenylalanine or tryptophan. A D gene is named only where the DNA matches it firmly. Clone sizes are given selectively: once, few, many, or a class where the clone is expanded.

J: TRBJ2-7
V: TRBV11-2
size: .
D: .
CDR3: CASSLGLGAAYEQYF
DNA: TGTGCCAGCAGCTTAGGGTTGGGGGCGGCCTACGAGCAGTACTTC

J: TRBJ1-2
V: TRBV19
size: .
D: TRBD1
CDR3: CASNQGADSYGYTF
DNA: TGTGCCAGTAATCAGGGGGCAGACAGCTATGGCTACACCTTC

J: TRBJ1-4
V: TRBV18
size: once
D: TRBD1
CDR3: CASSPQTGPNEKLFF
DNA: TGTGCCAGCTCCCCACAGACAGGGCCTAATGAAAAACTGTTTTTT

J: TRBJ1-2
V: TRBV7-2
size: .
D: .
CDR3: CASSILRGGYTF
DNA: TGTGCCAGCAGCATCCTCAGGGGTGGCTACACCTTC

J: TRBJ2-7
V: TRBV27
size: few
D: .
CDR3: CATSEGSGQYF
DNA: TGTGCCACCTCCGAGGGATCCGGGCAGTACTTC

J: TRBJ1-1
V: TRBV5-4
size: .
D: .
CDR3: CASSLKFSQGTEAFF
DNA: TGTGCCAGCAGCTTGAAATTCAGCCAGGGCACTGAAGCTTTCTTT

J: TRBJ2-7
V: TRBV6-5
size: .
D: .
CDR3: CATIEQGVGPYEQYF
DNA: TGTGCCACCATCGAACAGGGCGTGGGCCCCTACGAGCAGTACTTC

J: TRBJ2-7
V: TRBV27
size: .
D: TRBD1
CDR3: CASSSWTGTGGTREQYF
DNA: TGTGCCAGCAGTTCCTGGACCGGGACAGGGGGGACTCGGGAGCAGTACTTC

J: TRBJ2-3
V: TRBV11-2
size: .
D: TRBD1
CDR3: CASSSGTGFTDTQYF
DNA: TGTGCCAGCAGTTCCGGGACAGGGTTTACAGATACGCAGTATTTT

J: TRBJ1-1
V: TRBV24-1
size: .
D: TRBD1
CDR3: CATSDTGQGTSGGAFF
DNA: TGTGCCACCAGTGATACGGGACAGGGGACATCGGGGGGAGCTTTCTTT

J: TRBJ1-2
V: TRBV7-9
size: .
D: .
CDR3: CASSLVRSANYGYTF
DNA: TGTGCCAGCAGCTTAGTGCGTTCTGCCAACTATGGCTACACCTTC

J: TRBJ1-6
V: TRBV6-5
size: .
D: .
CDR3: CASSYSARGYNSPLHF
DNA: TGTGCCAGCAGTTACTCGGCCAGGGGCTATAATTCACCCCTCCACTTT

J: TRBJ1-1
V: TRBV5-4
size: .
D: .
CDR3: CASSWEGTEAFF
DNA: TGTGCCAGCAGCTGGGAGGGAACTGAAGCTTTCTTT

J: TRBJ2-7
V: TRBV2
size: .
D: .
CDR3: CASSEGGLYYEQYF
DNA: TGTGCCAGCAGTGAAGGGGGGCTCTACTACGAGCAGTACTTC

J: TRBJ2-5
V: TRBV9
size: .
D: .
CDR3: CASSVSGGAETQYF
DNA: TGTGCCAGCAGCGTAAGTGGGGGGGCCGAGACCCAGTACTTC

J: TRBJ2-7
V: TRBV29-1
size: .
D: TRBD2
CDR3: CSVVPASGSFYEQYF
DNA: TGCAGCGTTGTCCCGGCTAGCGGGAGTTTCTACGAGCAGTACTTC

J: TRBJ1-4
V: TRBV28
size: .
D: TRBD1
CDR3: CASTVDRAQEKLFF
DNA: TGTGCCAGCACTGTGGACAGGGCTCAGGAAAAACTGTTTTTT

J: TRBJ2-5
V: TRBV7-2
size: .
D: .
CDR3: CASSLRIVVQETQYF
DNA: TGTGCCAGCAGCTTACGAATAGTTGTCCAAGAGACCCAGTACTTC

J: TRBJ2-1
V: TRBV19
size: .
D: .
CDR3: CASSGRGAYNEQFF
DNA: TGTGCCAGTAGTGGGAGGGGGGCCTACAATGAGCAGTTCTTC

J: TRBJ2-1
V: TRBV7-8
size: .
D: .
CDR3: CASMWSNEQFF
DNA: TGTGCCAGCATGTGGAGCAATGAGCAGTTCTTC

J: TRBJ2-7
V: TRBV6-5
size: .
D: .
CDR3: CASRAQESYEQYF
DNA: TGTGCCAGCAGAGCTCAGGAATCCTACGAGCAGTACTTC

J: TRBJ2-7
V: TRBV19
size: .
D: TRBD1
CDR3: CASSMGDRPYEQYF
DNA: TGTGCCAGTAGTATGGGGGACAGGCCCTACGAGCAGTACTTC

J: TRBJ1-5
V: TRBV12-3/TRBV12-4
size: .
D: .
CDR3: CASSLAPGQPQHF
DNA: TGTGCCAGCAGTTTAGCTCCGGGGCAGCCCCAGCATTTT

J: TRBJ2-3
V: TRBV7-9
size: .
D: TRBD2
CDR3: CASRYSGNRADTQYF
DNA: TGTGCCAGCAGGTATAGCGGGAATAGGGCAGATACGCAGTATTTT

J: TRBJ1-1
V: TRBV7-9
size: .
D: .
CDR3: CASSLRGLMNTEAFF
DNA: TGTGCCAGCAGCTTAAGGGGCCTCATGAACACTGAAGCTTTCTTT

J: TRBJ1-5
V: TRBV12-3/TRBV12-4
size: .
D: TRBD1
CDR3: CASSPYRGGPQHF
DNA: TGTGCCAGCAGTCCATACAGGGGAGGGCCCCAGCATTTT

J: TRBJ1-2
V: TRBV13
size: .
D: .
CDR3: CASSSRAGGGYTF
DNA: TGTGCCAGCAGCTCACGGGCCGGGGGTGGCTACACCTTC

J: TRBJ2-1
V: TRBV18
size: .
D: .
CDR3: CASSQPYNEQFF
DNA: TGTGCCAGCTCACAGCCCTACAATGAGCAGTTCTTC

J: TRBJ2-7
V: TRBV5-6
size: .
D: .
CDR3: CASSFLGPGAYEQYF
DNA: TGTGCCAGCAGCTTTTTGGGCCCAGGGGCTTACGAGCAGTACTTC

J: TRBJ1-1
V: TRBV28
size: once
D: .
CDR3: CASSLPGARAFF
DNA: TGTGCCAGCAGTTTACCTGGGGCGAGAGCTTTCTTT

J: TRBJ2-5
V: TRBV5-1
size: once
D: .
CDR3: CASSFMGQPQETQYF
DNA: TGCGCCAGCAGCTTTATGGGCCAACCCCAAGAGACCCAGTACTTC

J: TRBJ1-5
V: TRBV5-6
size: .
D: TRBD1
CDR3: CASSTLGQGGQPQHF
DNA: TGTGCCAGCAGCACCTTAGGACAGGGCGGTCAGCCCCAGCATTTT

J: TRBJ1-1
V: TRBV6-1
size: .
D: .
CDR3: CASSPGFSSSEAFF
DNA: TGTGCCAGCAGTCCAGGGTTTTCGTCCTCTGAAGCTTTCTTT

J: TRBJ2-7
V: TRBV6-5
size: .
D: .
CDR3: CASSRTGGVNYEQYF
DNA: TGTGCCAGCAGTAGAACAGGGGGGGTTAACTACGAGCAGTACTTC

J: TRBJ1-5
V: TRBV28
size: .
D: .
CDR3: CASLDSNQPQHF
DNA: TGTGCCAGCTTAGATAGCAATCAGCCCCAGCATTTT

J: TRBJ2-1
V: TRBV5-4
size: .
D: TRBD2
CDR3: CASSSRLAGDNEQFF
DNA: TGTGCCAGCAGCTCCCGACTAGCGGGGGACAATGAGCAGTTCTTC

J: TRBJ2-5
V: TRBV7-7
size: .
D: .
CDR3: CASSEQGRETQYF
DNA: TGTGCCAGCAGCGAACAGGGTAGGGAGACCCAGTACTTC

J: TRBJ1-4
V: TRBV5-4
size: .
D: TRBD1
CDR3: CASSLDRGPPLEKLFF
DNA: TGTGCCAGCAGCTTAGACAGGGGTCCTCCCCTTGAAAAACTGTTTTTT

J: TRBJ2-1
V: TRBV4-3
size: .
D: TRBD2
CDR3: CASSQDRGAGGSVDEQFF
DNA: TGCGCCAGCAGCCAAGATCGTGGGGCGGGAGGGAGTGTGGATGAGCAGTTCTTC

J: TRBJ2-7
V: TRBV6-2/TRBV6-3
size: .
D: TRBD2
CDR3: CASSLLAGVRYEQYF
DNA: TGTGCCAGCAGTTTATTGGCGGGAGTCAGGTACGAGCAGTACTTC

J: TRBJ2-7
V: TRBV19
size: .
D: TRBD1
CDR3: CASSIRDRDFYEQYF
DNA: TGTGCCAGTAGTATTCGGGACAGGGACTTCTACGAGCAGTACTTC

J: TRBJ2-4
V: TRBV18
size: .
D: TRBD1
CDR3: CASSQITGGDIQYF
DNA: TGTGCCAGCTCTCAGATTACAGGGGGAGACATTCAGTACTTC

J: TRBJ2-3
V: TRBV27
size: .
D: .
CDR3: CASSHRDIGADTQYF
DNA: TGTGCCAGCAGTCACAGGGATATCGGGGCAGATACGCAGTATTTT

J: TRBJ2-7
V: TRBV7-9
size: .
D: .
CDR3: CASSLIQGSSDEQYF
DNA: TGTGCCAGCAGCTTAATCCAGGGATCGTCAGACGAGCAGTACTTC

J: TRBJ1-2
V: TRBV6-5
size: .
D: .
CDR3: CASSYSDRSFYGYTF
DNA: TGTGCCAGCAGTTACTCGGACAGAAGCTTCTATGGCTACACCTTC

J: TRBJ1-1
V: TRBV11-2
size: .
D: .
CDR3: CASNKGGVNTEAFF
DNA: TGTGCCAGCAATAAAGGGGGGGTAAACACTGAAGCTTTCTTT

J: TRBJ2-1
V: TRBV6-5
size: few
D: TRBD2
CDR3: CASKAASGNEQFF
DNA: TGTGCCAGCAAGGCGGCTAGCGGCAATGAGCAGTTCTTC